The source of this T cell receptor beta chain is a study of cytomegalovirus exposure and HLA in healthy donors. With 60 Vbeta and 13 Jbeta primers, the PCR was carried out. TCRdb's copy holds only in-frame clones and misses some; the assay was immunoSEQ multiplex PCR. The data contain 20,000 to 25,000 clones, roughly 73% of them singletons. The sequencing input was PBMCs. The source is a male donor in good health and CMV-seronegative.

DNA for the CDR3: TGTGCCACCAGCAGAGTCATAGAAGATACGCAGTATTTT. Encoded protein: CATSRVIEDTQYF. The V and J genes are TRBV15 and TRBJ2-3; D gene uncertain. The CDR3 loop spans 13 amino acids. Trimming removed 1 base at V and 5 bases at J, with 7 bases between. CDR1 is LNHNV and CDR2 is YYDKDF in the germline V gene (reference sequence). The whole variable domain, filled in from reference TRBV15 and TRBJ2-3, reads DAMVIQNPRYQVTQFGKPVTLSCSQTLNHNVMYWYQQKSSQAPKLLFHYYDKDFNNEADTPDNFQSRRPNTSFCFLDIRSPGLGDTAMYLCATSRVIEDTQYFGPGTRLTVL.